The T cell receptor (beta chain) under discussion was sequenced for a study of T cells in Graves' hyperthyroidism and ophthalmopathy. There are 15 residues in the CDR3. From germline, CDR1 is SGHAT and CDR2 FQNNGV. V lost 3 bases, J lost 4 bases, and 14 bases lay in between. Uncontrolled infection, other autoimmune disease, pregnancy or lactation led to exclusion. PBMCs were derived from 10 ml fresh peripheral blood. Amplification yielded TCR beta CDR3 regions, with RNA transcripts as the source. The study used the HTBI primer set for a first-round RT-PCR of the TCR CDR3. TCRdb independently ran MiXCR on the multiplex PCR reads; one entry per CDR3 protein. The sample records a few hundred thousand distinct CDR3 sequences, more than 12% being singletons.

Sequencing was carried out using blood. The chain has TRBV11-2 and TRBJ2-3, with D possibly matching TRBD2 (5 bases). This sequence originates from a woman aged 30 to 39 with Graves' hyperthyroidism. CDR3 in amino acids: CASSFSALGSDTQYF. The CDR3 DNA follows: TGTGCCAGCAGCTTTAGCGCGCTAGGGTCAGATACGCAGTATTTT.